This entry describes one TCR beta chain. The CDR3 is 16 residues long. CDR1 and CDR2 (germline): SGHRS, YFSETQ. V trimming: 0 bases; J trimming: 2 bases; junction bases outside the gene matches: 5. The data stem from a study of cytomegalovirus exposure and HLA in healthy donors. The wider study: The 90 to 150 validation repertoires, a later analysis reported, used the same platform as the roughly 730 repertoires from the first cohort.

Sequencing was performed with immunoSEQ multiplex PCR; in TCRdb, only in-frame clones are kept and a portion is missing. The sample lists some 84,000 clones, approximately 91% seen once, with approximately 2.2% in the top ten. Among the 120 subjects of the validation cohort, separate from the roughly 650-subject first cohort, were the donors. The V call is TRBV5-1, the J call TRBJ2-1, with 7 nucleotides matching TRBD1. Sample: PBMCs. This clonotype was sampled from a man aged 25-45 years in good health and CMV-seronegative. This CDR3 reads CASSLEVQGPYNEQFF. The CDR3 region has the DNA TGCGCCAGCAGCTTGGAGGTACAGGGGCCCTACAATGAGCAGTTCTTC. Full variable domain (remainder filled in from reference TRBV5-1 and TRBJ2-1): KAGVTQTPRYLIKTRGQQVTLSCSPISGHRSVSWYQQTPGQGLQFLFEYFSETQRNKGNFPGRFSGRQFSNSRSEMNVSTLELGDSALYLCASSLEVQGPYNEQFFGPGTRLTVL.